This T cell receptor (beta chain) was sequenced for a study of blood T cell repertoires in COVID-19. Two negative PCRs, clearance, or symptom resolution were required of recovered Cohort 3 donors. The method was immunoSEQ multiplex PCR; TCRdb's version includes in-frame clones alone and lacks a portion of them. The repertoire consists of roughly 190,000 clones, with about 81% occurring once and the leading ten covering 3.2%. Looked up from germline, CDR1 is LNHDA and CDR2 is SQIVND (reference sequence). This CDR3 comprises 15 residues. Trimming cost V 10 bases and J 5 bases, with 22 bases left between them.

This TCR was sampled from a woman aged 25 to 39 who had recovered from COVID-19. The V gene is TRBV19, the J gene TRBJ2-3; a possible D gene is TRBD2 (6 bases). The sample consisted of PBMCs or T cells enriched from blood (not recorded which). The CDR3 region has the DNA TGTGCCACGACTGTGAGCGGGCTCGGGAGAGATACGCAGTATTTT. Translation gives CATTVSGLGRDTQYF.